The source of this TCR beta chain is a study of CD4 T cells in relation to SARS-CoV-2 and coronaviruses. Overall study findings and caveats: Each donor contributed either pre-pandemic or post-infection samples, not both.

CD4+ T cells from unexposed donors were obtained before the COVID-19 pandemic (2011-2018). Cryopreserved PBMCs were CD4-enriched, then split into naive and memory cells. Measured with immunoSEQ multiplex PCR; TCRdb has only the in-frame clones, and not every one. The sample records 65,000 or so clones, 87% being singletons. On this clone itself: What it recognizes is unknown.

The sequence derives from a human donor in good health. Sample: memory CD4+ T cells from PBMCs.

CDR3 region: CASSLGEMGYTF. CDR3 in DNA: TGCGCCAGCAGCCTCGGGGAGATGGGCTACACCTTC. The chain uses TRBV5-1 and TRBJ1-2; D gene ambiguous. V was shortened by 4 bases and J by 8 bases, with 12 bases between the two germline ends. Germline V gene data show CDR1 as SGHRS and CDR2 as YFSETQ. The CDR3 contains 12 residues.